This TCR beta chain is from a study of response to subunit inactivated influenza vaccine. Overall study findings and caveats: After each seasonal influenza vaccination, few new T cells are recruited, the authors suggested.

This clonotype appeared many times. No antigen is known for it. Germline assignment: CDR1 SGHRS and CDR2 YFSETQ. Unmatched junction bases numbered 2, after V lost 0 bases and J lost 3 bases. The CDR3 extends over 15 amino acids. TCRdb re-called the RT-PCR reads through MiXCR, storing one row per CDR3 protein. The table records some 500,000 distinct CDR3 sequences, roughly 13% of them present only once. The V and J genes are TRBV5-1 and TRBJ2-5; 10 nucleotides align to TRBD1. This sequence was found in a man aged 45-65 years who received an inactivated influenza vaccine. Here the sequenced sample was PBMCs from blood, taken 40 to 50 days after vaccination. CDR3 bases: TGCGCCAGCAGCTTGGAAGGGACAGGGGAAGAGACCCAGTACTTC. It encodes CASSLEGTGEETQYF.